Each of the 18 T cell receptor beta chains below was sequenced from the same sample in a study of response to subunit inactivated influenza vaccine. TCRdb re-called the RT-PCR reads through MiXCR, storing one row per CDR3 protein. Altogether about 700,000 distinct CDR3 sequences are present, more than 15% being singletons, with the ten largest covering more than 9%. Sequenced material: PBMCs from blood, taken about 13 days after vaccination. These receptors came from a man over 45 who received an inactivated influenza vaccine.

The chain combines TRBV3-1 with TRBJ1-1, with 7 bases aligning to TRBD1. CDR1 and CDR2 from the germline V gene are LGHDT and YNNKEL (reference sequence). V was clipped by 2 bases and J by 11 bases; unmatched bases: 11. CDR3 length equals 14 residues. DNA for the CDR3: TGTGCCAGCAGCCAACCTGACAGGGCGCTTTACGCTTTCTTT. This sequence encodes CASSQPDRALYAFF.

The DNA of the CDR3 is TGTGCCAGCAGTGAAGGTTCAGTGATGCAGCCCCAGCATTTT. Protein product: CASSEGSVMQPQHF. This sequence joins TRBV6-1 and TRBJ1-5; no clear D gene. The germline gives CDR1 MNHNS, CDR2 SASEGT. V dropped 1 base and J dropped 7 bases, with 11 bases sitting between them. The CDR3 is made up of 14 amino acids.

The sample holds a few counts of this clonotype. The J gene is TRBJ2-1, the V gene TRBV9; 8 positions agree with TRBD1. This CDR3 contains 16 residues. From germline, CDR1 is SGDLS and CDR2 YYNGEE. With V trimmed by 0 bases and J by 3 bases, 5 bases remained unmatched. The CDR3 loop reads CASSVAAQGGYNEQFF. The DNA of the CDR3 is TGTGCCAGCAGCGTAGCGGCACAGGGGGGCTACAATGAGCAGTTCTTC.

This clonotype was detected only a few times. The genes are TRBV7-2 and TRBJ1-2; a weak D match, TRBD1 (5 bases). The germline V gene has CDR1 SGHTA and CDR2 FQGNSA. Trimming left V 5 bases short and J 5 bases short, with 21 bases between. This CDR3 is 16 amino acids long. CDR3 bases: TGTGCCAGCAGCCCTCAATCCGGTGGGGCAGCATATGGCTACACCTTC. Its protein is CASSPQSGGAAYGYTF. Full variable domain (missing parts from reference TRBV7-2 and TRBJ1-2): GAGVSQSPSNKVTEKGKDVELRCDPISGHTALYWYRQSLGQGLEFLIYFQGNSAPDKSGLPSDRFSAERTGGSVSTLTIQRTQQEDSAVYLCASSPQSGGAAYGYTFGSGTRLTVV.

This clonotype turned up a few times. The CDR3 coding sequence is TGTGCCAGCAGCCCACGGACTGGGTATGGCATTCAGTACTTC. This codes for CASSPRTGYGIQYF. The chain couples TRBV7-2 to TRBJ2-4; weak D call: TRBD2 (5 bases). Germline values: CDR1 SGHTA, CDR2 FQGNSA. Trimming stripped 5 bases from V and 9 bases from J, with 17 bases between. The CDR3 sequence is 14 residues long.

In this sample, this clonotype turned up once. The rearrangement uses TRBV5-5 and TRBJ2-5, with unresolved D. Germline CDR1 reads SGHKS; CDR2 reads YYEKEE (reference sequence). Trimming stripped 7 bases from V and 3 bases from J, with 13 bases between. This CDR3 spans 13 amino acids. CDR3: CASRTRAKETQYF. The CDR3 DNA reads TGTGCCAGCCGAACAAGAGCTAAAGAGACCCAGTACTTC.

This clonotype was seen a handful of times. This chain connects TRBV5-1 to TRBJ1-1, with TRBD1 matching 7 bases. The V and J ends lost 3 bases and 1 base, in that order; junction bases with no gene match: 9. The CDR3 is made up of 16 amino acids. Germline V gene data show CDR1 as SGHRS and CDR2 as YFSETQ. This CDR3 is CASSSRQGGGNTEAFF. The CDR3 DNA reads as TGCGCCAGCAGCTCACGACAGGGAGGGGGGAACACTGAAGCTTTCTTT.

V gene TRBV29-1 combines with J gene TRBJ2-4; 9 nucleotides agree with TRBD2. The trim removed 5 bases at V and 5 bases at J, leaving 16 bases unmatched. In germline, CDR1 is SQVTM, CDR2 ANQGSEA. This CDR3 has 17 residues. As DNA, the CDR3 is TGCAGCGTTCCCAATCCCGACTTAGCGGGAGATCAAAACATTCAGTACTTC. As protein: CSVPNPDLAGDQNIQYF.

The chain carries TRBV7-8 and TRBJ2-5; 8 nucleotides agree with TRBD2. The germline CDR1 and CDR2 sequences are SGHVS and FQNEAQ. This CDR3 is built from 16 residues. V lost 2 bases, J lost 2 bases, and 7 bases stayed unmatched. CDR3 in amino acids: CASSLSGTSHQETQYF. For the CDR3, the DNA is TGTGCCAGCAGCTTATCGGGGACTAGTCATCAAGAGACCCAGTACTTC.

This chain uses TRBV7-2 with TRBJ2-1, with 12 positions matching TRBD2. The ends lost 0 bases at V and 8 bases at J; junction bases unmatched: 8. CDR1 and CDR2 from the germline V gene are SGHTA and FQGNSA. CDR3 length: 17 amino acids. The CDR3 bases are TGTGCCAGCAGCTTAGCGCCTAGCGGGGGGGCCTCCCATGAGCAGTTCTTC. Its translation: CASSLAPSGGASHEQFF. The full variable domain, with the rest looked up from reference TRBV7-2 and TRBJ2-1, is GAGVSQSPSNKVTEKGKDVELRCDPISGHTALYWYRQSLGQGLEFLIYFQGNSAPDKSGLPSDRFSAERTGGSVSTLTIQRTQQEDSAVYLCASSLAPSGGASHEQFFGPGTRLTVL.

This clonotype has just a few counts. The V and J genes are TRBV11-1 and TRBJ2-4, with D possibly matching TRBD1 (6 bases). The germline V gene has CDR1 SGHAT and CDR2 FQDESV (reference sequence). Trimming pared 0 bases from V and 0 bases from J, leaving 15 bases between. The CDR3 loop spans 18 amino acids. The CDR3 sequence: CASSLALQGVLAKNIQYF. The DNA for the CDR3 is TGTGCCAGCAGCTTAGCACTACAGGGAGTACTAGCCAAAAACATTCAGTACTTC.

The V gene is TRBV7-9, the J gene TRBJ2-1; the match to TRBD2 covers 7 bases. The germline V gene encodes CDR1 SEHNR and CDR2 FQNEAQ (reference sequence). Unmatched junction bases numbered 0, after V lost 5 bases and J lost 5 bases. This CDR3 is 12 amino acids long. The CDR3 spells CASSAGDNEQFF. DNA of the CDR3: TGTGCCAGCAGCGCGGGGGACAATGAGCAGTTCTTC.

This sequence joins TRBV15 and TRBJ2-3; 10 bases are a match to TRBD2. V shed 4 bases and J 5 bases; nucleotides not matched to a gene: 6. CDR1 is LNHNV, CDR2 YYDKDF, per germline (reference sequence). CDR3 size: 15 residues. CDR3 sequence reads: CATSTGLASKDTQYF. CDR3 nucleotide sequence: TGTGCCACCAGCACGGGACTAGCGAGTAAAGATACGCAGTATTTT.

The rearrangement uses TRBV6-2 or TRBV6-3 and TRBJ2-3; 13 nucleotides align to TRBD2. This CDR3 has 15 amino acids. Per the germline V gene, CDR1 is MNHEY and CDR2 is SVGEGT. V shed 2 bases, J shed 5 bases, and the junction held 1 base outside the gene matches. The CDR3 bases are TGTGCCAGCAGTTACCGACTAGCGGGGGGAGATACGCAGTATTTT. Residues: CASSYRLAGGDTQYF.

This clonotype was found a few times. This sequence joins TRBV10-3 and TRBJ1-3; a weak D match, TRBD1 (6 bases). The CDR3 has 16 residues. Germline-derived CDR1 and CDR2 are ENHRY and SYGVKD. The germline V and J ends were trimmed by 7 bases and 2 bases, with 18 bases remaining between them. CDR3 sequence (DNA): TGTGCCATCAAAGGAGAGGGGGGCGAACCTGGAAACACCATATATTTT. This sequence encodes CAIKGEGGEPGNTIYF.

The chain combines TRBV19 with TRBJ2-1; TRBD1 might be the D (6 bases). The V end lost 0 bases, the J end lost 9 bases, and 15 bases lay between the germline ends. Germline V lookup: CDR1 LNHDA, CDR2 SQIVND (reference sequence). CDR3 length: 15 residues. CDR3 region: CASSIDRAGEGEQFF. The CDR3 nucleotides read TGTGCCAGTAGTATAGATCGGGCAGGGGAAGGTGAGCAGTTCTTC.

This clonotype was observed a handful of times. The chain has TRBV23-1 and TRBJ2-7, with D unclear. TRBV23-1 has ORF status, its function being uncertain. The CDR3 totals 13 residues. Trimming pared 7 bases from V and 7 bases from J, leaving 17 bases between. The DNA for the CDR3 is TGCGCCAGCATTGATGCTCACCAAGTAGAGCAGTACTTC. This translates into CASIDAHQVEQYF.

The rearrangement uses TRBV20-1 and TRBJ2-7; D call uncertain. CDR3 length: 16 amino acids. Trimming took off 3 bases at V and 2 bases at J, with 20 bases between the two ends. From germline, CDR1 is DFQATT and CDR2 SNEGSKA (reference sequence). For the CDR3, the DNA is TGCAGTGCTAGTCGTGTCTTTCCCACCCCCACCTACGAGCAGTACTTC. The encoded protein is CSASRVFPTPTYEQYF.